These 28 T cell receptor beta chains originate from one sample sequenced in a study of PD-L1 blockade in urothelial cancer. Here immunoSEQ multiplex PCR was the method, and the copy in TCRdb shows in-frame clones only, minus some. In the table there are about 110,000 clones, approximately 86% of which are singletons. This specimen was PBMCs, taken around atezolizumab (anti-PD-L1) treatment. These receptors originate from a man aged 45-65 years with urothelial cancer.

The chain joins TRBV6-5 to TRBJ1-1; D not certain. Trimming cost V 0 bases and J 1 base, with 6 bases left between them. The germline CDR1 and CDR2 sequences are MNHEY and SVGAGI. The CDR3 totals 14 residues. This CDR3 reads CASSYSRWNTEAFF. The CDR3 DNA is TGTGCCAGCAGTTACTCTCGGTGGAACACTGAAGCTTTCTTT.

The chain couples TRBV30 to TRBJ2-1; TRBD2 aligns across 7 bases. CDR1 GTSNPN and CDR2 SVGIG come from the germline V gene (reference sequence). The CDR3 has 13 amino acids. Germline trimming cut 5 bases from V and 6 bases from J; bases unmatched to any gene: 7. The chain's CDR3 is CAWAGGLLNEQFF. CDR3 coding DNA: TGTGCCTGGGCCGGGGGGTTACTCAATGAGCAGTTCTTC.

The rearrangement links TRBV9 to TRBJ2-3; D is perhaps TRBD2 (6 bases). V dropped 0 bases and J dropped 1 base, with 9 bases sitting between them. This CDR3 is built from 15 residues. Germline V gives CDR1 SGDLS, CDR2 YYNGEE. CDR3 sequence: CASSVGASGTDTQYF. The CDR3 DNA reads TGTGCCAGCAGCGTAGGAGCTAGCGGCACAGATACGCAGTATTTT.

This chain joins TRBV30 and TRBJ2-1; the match to TRBD2 covers 9 bases. The CDR3 has 12 amino acids. The germline gives CDR1 GTSNPN, CDR2 SVGIG (reference sequence). J was trimmed by 7 bases and V by 7 bases; bases with no gene match: 5. CDR3 protein: CAFSGSGNEQFF. The DNA for the CDR3 is TGTGCCTTTAGCGGGAGTGGGAATGAGCAGTTCTTC.

Only one count was recorded for this clone. J is TRBJ2-5 and V is TRBV9, with 9 nucleotides matching TRBD1. The CDR3 has 15 amino acids. V lost 4 bases, J lost 5 bases, and 9 bases stayed unmatched. The germline CDR1 and CDR2 sequences are SGDLS and YYNGEE. CDR3: CASSHRTGEKETQYF. The DNA for the CDR3 is TGTGCCAGCAGCCACAGGACAGGGGAGAAGGAGACCCAGTACTTC.

This clone was seen a handful of times. V usage is TRBV13 and J usage is TRBJ2-1; 11 nucleotides align to TRBD2. V lost 5 bases to trimming and J lost 5 bases; unmatched junction nucleotides: 8. This CDR3 spans 16 amino acids. CDR1 PRHDT and CDR2 FYEKMQ come from the germline V gene (reference sequence). The chain's CDR3 is CASSLNLAGGHNEQFF. In nucleotides, the CDR3 is TGTGCCAGCAGCCTGAACCTAGCGGGAGGTCACAATGAGCAGTTCTTC.

The genes are TRBV6-1 and TRBJ1-2; D is perhaps TRBD1 (5 bases). Between the trimmed V and J ends, which lost 8 bases and 4 bases, there was a span of 8 bases. In germline, CDR1 is MNHNS, CDR2 SASEGT. The CDR3 extends over 11 amino acids. The CDR3 DNA is TGTGCCAGCCGTCAGGGCTATGGCTACACCTTC. This sequence encodes CASRQGYGYTF.

This clone is a singleton in its sample. V gene TRBV5-1 combines with J gene TRBJ2-7; 8 bases are a match to TRBD2. This CDR3 comprises 15 residues. The germline V gene has CDR1 SGHRS and CDR2 YFSETQ. Losses at the gene ends were 0 bases for V and 5 bases for J; bases not matched to a gene: 7. This chain's CDR3 is CASSLGPGTSNEQYF. CDR3 bases: TGCGCCAGCAGCTTGGGGCCCGGGACTAGTAACGAGCAGTACTTC. Supplemented by reference TRBV5-1 and TRBJ2-7, the full variable domain reads KAGVTQTPRYLIKTRGQQVTLSCSPISGHRSVSWYQQTPGQGLQFLFEYFSETQRNKGNFPGRFSGRQFSNSRSEMNVSTLELGDSALYLCASSLGPGTSNEQYFGPGTRLTVT.

The chain uses TRBV5-1 and TRBJ2-3; 8 bases agree with TRBD1. This CDR3 contains 17 residues. Trimming cost V 4 bases and J 4 bases; bases outside gene matches: 14. Germline assignment: CDR1 SGHRS and CDR2 YFSETQ. The CDR3 region is CASSGGQAEFLADTQYF. CDR3 nucleotide sequence: TGCGCCAGCAGCGGGGGACAGGCGGAATTCTTGGCAGATACGCAGTATTTT.

The chain combines TRBV5-1 with TRBJ2-2, with TRBD2 matching over 8 bases. The trim removed 4 bases at V and 1 base at J, leaving 9 bases unmatched. The CDR3 contains 17 residues. Looked up from germline, CDR1 is SGHRS and CDR2 is YFSETQ. CDR3 DNA sequence: TGCGCCAGCAGCCTTGGCTTGGCGGGGGGGAACACCGGGGAGCTGTTTTTT. It codes for CASSLGLAGGNTGELFF.

The chain is built from TRBV7-9 and TRBJ2-5; TRBD2 agrees at 7 bases. The J segment lost 5 bases and the V segment lost 5 bases, leaving 8 bases of the junction unmatched. CDR1 is SEHNR, CDR2 FQNEAQ, per germline (reference sequence). The CDR3 length is 14 residues. The DNA for the CDR3 is TGTGCCAGCAGCCTACCGACTAGCACCGAGACCCAGTACTTC. Translation: CASSLPTSTETQYF.

The chain is built from TRBV7-9 and TRBJ2-3; 12 positions agree with TRBD2. Germline V gene data show CDR1 as SEHNR and CDR2 as FQNEAQ (reference sequence). This CDR3 is 16 amino acids long. Trimming removed 9 bases from V and 3 bases from J; junction bases left unmatched: 10. As DNA, the CDR3 is TGTGCCAGAGGACTAGCGGGGACCTTAATGACAGATACGCAGTATTTT. This translates into CARGLAGTLMTDTQYF.

The chain couples TRBV5-1 to TRBJ2-2; unclear D gene. The V and J ends lost 4 bases and 5 bases respectively, with 9 bases between them. CDR1 and CDR2 (germline): SGHRS, YFSETQ. The CDR3 runs to 13 residues. For the CDR3, the DNA is TGCGCCAGCAGCCCCTCCTCTACCGGGGAGCTGTTTTTT. Protein: CASSPSSTGELFF.

The chain links TRBV4-2 to TRBJ2-5, with a possible D match to TRBD2 (6 bases). The CDR3 extends over 16 amino acids. With 0 bases removed from V and 1 base from J, the gap between germline ends came to 12 bases. In germline, CDR1 is LGHNA, CDR2 YNFKEQ. The CDR3 reads CASSQESGGTQETQYF. In DNA, the CDR3 is TGTGCCAGCAGCCAAGAATCAGGCGGGACCCAAGAGACCCAGTACTTC.

The rearrangement links TRBV5-1 to TRBJ2-7; weak D call: TRBD1 (6 bases). Germline CDR1 is SGHRS and CDR2 is YFSETQ. This CDR3 spans 15 amino acids. Trimming pared 4 bases from V and 3 bases from J, leaving 17 bases between. This CDR3 reads CASSRDTGDVYEQYF. In nucleotides, the CDR3 is TGCGCCAGCAGCCGGGACACAGGAGATGTCTACGAGCAGTACTTC.

The chain couples TRBV18 to TRBJ2-3; 8 nucleotides agree with TRBD1. Trimming at V came to 2 bases and at J to 5 bases, leaving 6 bases not matched to a gene. CDR1 KGHSH and CDR2 LQKENI come from the germline V gene. The CDR3 totals 15 residues. The chain's CDR3 is CASSPNTGGGDTQYF. CDR3 sequence (DNA): TGTGCCAGCTCACCAAACACAGGGGGTGGAGATACGCAGTATTTT. Full variable domain (rest looked up from reference TRBV18 and TRBJ2-3): NAGVMQNPRHLVRRRGQEARLRCSPMKGHSHVYWYRQLPEEGLKFMVYLQKENIIDESGMPKERFSAEFPKEGPSILRIQQVVRGDSAAYFCASSPNTGGGDTQYFGPGTRLTVL.

This chain joins TRBV27 and TRBJ1-1; 8 bases are a match to TRBD1. V dropped 2 bases and J dropped 0; count of bases not matched to a gene: 11. Germline V gives CDR1 MNHEY, CDR2 SMNVEV (reference sequence). The CDR3 spans 18 residues. Here the CDR3 reads CASSLLGTGVFMNTEAFF. As DNA, the CDR3 is TGTGCCAGCAGTTTACTTGGGACAGGAGTTTTCATGAACACTGAAGCTTTCTTT.

The chain couples TRBV6-1 to TRBJ2-7; 14 positions agree with TRBD2. The ends lost 3 bases at V and 6 bases at J; junction bases unmatched: 4. Germline V gives CDR1 MNHNS, CDR2 SASEGT. This CDR3 has 15 residues. CDR3 protein: CASSEEGLAGAEQYF. The CDR3 DNA follows: TGTGCCAGCAGTGAGGAGGGACTAGCGGGAGCCGAGCAGTACTTC.

The V and J genes are TRBV9 and TRBJ2-2; 7 bases match TRBD1. The ends lost 3 bases at V and 0 bases at J; junction bases unmatched: 17. This CDR3 contains 20 residues. Germline assignment: CDR1 SGDLS and CDR2 YYNGEE. CDR3 sequence reads: CASSAPDRVGEKSNTGELFF. In DNA, the CDR3 is TGTGCCAGCAGCGCCCCAGACAGGGTGGGGGAGAAATCGAACACCGGGGAGCTGTTTTTT.

V usage is TRBV6-6 and J usage is TRBJ1-4; D is perhaps TRBD1 (5 bases). CDR1 and CDR2 from the germline V gene are MNHNY and SVGAGI (reference sequence). This CDR3 has 14 amino acids. Trimming removed 7 bases from V and 8 bases from J, with 17 bases in between. The CDR3 loop reads CASIPGPWGEKLFF. In nucleotides, the CDR3 is TGTGCCAGCATCCCCGGGCCCTGGGGCGAAAAACTGTTTTTT.

The chain has TRBV19 and TRBJ1-1; TRBD1 might be the D (5 bases). The CDR3 spans 15 residues. The germline V gene encodes CDR1 LNHDA and CDR2 SQIVND (reference sequence). Trimming cost V 3 bases and J 4 bases, with 15 bases left between them. In nucleotides, the CDR3 is TGTGCCAGTAGTATGCATAGTAGGGGCGGCACTGAAGCTTTCTTT. Translation: CASSMHSRGGTEAFF.

This clone appeared a few times. The chain recombines TRBV30 with TRBJ1-1; a possible D gene is TRBD1 (5 bases). The CDR3 sequence is 11 residues long. Trimming took 7 bases from V and 5 from J, leaving 11 bases between them. From germline, CDR1 is GTSNPN and CDR2 SVGIG (reference sequence). This CDR3 is CAYGRGTEAFF. In DNA form, the CDR3 reads TGTGCCTACGGCCGGGGGACTGAAGCTTTCTTT.

In DNA form, the CDR3 reads TGTGCCAGCAGCGTAGTCGGGGGGTGGGGCAATGAGCAGTTCTTC. Amino acid sequence: CASSVVGGWGNEQFF. The chain employs TRBV9 and TRBJ2-1, with TRBD2 matching 7 bases. Trimming removed 0 bases from V and 6 bases from J; junction bases left unmatched: 6. Germline V gives CDR1 SGDLS, CDR2 YYNGEE. The CDR3 length is 15 residues. Combining the CDR3 with reference TRBV9 and TRBJ2-1 gives the whole variable domain DSGVTQTPKHLITATGQRVTLRCSPRSGDLSVYWYQQSLDQGLQFLIQYYNGEERAKGNILERFSAQQFPDLHSELNLSSLELGDSALYFCASSVVGGWGNEQFFGPGTRLTVL.

The chain links TRBV27 to TRBJ2-3, with D unclear. CDR1 MNHEY and CDR2 SMNVEV come from the germline V gene (reference sequence). CDR3 length: 15 amino acids. V lost 3 bases, J lost 4 bases, and 14 bases lay in between. The CDR3 sequence is CASSFGLGQADTQYF. As DNA, the CDR3 is TGTGCCAGCAGTTTCGGATTGGGTCAGGCAGATACGCAGTATTTT.

The CDR3 nucleotides read TGTGCCAGCAGATTCGGGACTAGCGGGACCTCAGGGGGCAATGAGCAGTTCTTC. Residues: CASRFGTSGTSGGNEQFF. The rearrangement uses TRBV11-2 and TRBJ2-1; 13 positions match TRBD2. Looked up from germline, CDR1 is SGHAT and CDR2 is FQNNGV. V lost 6 bases to trimming and J lost 6 bases; unmatched junction nucleotides: 14. The CDR3 consists of 18 residues.

In its sample, this clone was seen a few times. The chain carries TRBV7-9 and TRBJ2-5; D is perhaps TRBD2 (5 bases). Deletions cut 1 base from V and 2 bases from J, with 11 bases between. The CDR3 is made up of 15 amino acids. Germline assignment: CDR1 SEHNR and CDR2 FQNEAQ (reference sequence). The CDR3 DNA reads TGTGCCAGCAGCTTAGTCTCGGGAAATCAAGAGACCCAGTACTTC. Protein: CASSLVSGNQETQYF. Filled out from reference TRBV7-9 and TRBJ2-5, the complete variable domain reads DTGVSQNPRHKITKRGQNVTFRCDPISEHNRLYWYRQTLGQGPEFLTYFQNEAQLEKSRLLSDRFSAERPKGSFSTLEIQRTEQGDSAMYLCASSLVSGNQETQYFGPGTRLLVL.

The chain carries TRBV11-2 and TRBJ2-5; D unclear. In germline, CDR1 is SGHAT, CDR2 FQNNGV. Trimming stripped 6 bases from V and 4 bases from J, with 15 bases between. The CDR3 sequence is 14 residues long. This CDR3 reads CASRPPEAVETQYF. The CDR3 DNA reads as TGTGCCAGCAGGCCACCCGAAGCCGTAGAGACCCAGTACTTC.

The chain joins TRBV15 to TRBJ2-7; 7 bases map to TRBD2. CDR1 LNHNV and CDR2 YYDKDF come from the germline V gene (reference sequence). This CDR3 is built from 15 residues. The ends lost 3 bases at V and 2 bases at J; junction bases unmatched: 7. CDR3 region: CATSRETSVPYEQYF. The CDR3 region has the DNA TGTGCCACCAGCAGGGAAACTAGCGTGCCCTACGAGCAGTACTTC.